The T cell receptor (beta chain) described here comes from a study of regulatory T cells in long-lasting Graves disease. This clonotype was recorded a few times. The CDR3 sequence is 16 residues long. Trimming removed 2 bases from V and 5 bases from J, with 18 bases in between. The V gene's germline CDR1 is DFQATT and CDR2 SNEGSKA (reference sequence). iRepertoire HTBI primers and Arm-PCR of CDR3 regions built TCR beta libraries. TCRdb analysed the multiplex PCR reads with MiXCR anew, one entry per CDR3 protein. The sample has about 470,000 distinct CDR3 sequences; more than 12% are singletons. Time point: newly diagnosed GD, antithyroid drugs for less than 3 months. The authors made the TCR library using RNA they extracted from PBMCs. The data also belong to a second study, concerning T cells in Graves' hyperthyroidism and ophthalmopathy.

V is TRBV20-1 and J is TRBJ2-2, with D uncertain. The starting material was peripheral blood mononuclear cells (PBMCs), obtained at new diagnosis, from a patient treated with antithyroid drugs. The receptor's source is a woman aged 30 to 39 with Graves disease. The CDR3 is CSARKAAAGPTGELFF. The CDR3 nucleotides are TGCAGTGCTAGAAAGGCGGCGGCTGGCCCTACCGGGGAGCTGTTTTTT.